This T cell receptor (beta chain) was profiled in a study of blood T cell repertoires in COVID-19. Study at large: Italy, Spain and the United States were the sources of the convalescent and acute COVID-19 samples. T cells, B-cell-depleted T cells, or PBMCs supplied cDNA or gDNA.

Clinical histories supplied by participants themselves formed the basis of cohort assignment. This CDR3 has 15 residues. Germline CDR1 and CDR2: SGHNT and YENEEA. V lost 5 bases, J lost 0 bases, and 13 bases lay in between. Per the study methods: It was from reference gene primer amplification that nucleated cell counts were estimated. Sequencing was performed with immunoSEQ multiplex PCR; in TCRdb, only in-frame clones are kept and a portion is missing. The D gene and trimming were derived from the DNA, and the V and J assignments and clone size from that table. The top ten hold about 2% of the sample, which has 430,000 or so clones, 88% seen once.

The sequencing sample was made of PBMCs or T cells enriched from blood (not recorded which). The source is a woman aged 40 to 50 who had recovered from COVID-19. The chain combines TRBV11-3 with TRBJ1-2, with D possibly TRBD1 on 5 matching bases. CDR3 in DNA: TGTGCCAGCAGCCCCCGGGACTCCCCTAACTATGGCTACACCTTC. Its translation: CASSPRDSPNYGYTF.